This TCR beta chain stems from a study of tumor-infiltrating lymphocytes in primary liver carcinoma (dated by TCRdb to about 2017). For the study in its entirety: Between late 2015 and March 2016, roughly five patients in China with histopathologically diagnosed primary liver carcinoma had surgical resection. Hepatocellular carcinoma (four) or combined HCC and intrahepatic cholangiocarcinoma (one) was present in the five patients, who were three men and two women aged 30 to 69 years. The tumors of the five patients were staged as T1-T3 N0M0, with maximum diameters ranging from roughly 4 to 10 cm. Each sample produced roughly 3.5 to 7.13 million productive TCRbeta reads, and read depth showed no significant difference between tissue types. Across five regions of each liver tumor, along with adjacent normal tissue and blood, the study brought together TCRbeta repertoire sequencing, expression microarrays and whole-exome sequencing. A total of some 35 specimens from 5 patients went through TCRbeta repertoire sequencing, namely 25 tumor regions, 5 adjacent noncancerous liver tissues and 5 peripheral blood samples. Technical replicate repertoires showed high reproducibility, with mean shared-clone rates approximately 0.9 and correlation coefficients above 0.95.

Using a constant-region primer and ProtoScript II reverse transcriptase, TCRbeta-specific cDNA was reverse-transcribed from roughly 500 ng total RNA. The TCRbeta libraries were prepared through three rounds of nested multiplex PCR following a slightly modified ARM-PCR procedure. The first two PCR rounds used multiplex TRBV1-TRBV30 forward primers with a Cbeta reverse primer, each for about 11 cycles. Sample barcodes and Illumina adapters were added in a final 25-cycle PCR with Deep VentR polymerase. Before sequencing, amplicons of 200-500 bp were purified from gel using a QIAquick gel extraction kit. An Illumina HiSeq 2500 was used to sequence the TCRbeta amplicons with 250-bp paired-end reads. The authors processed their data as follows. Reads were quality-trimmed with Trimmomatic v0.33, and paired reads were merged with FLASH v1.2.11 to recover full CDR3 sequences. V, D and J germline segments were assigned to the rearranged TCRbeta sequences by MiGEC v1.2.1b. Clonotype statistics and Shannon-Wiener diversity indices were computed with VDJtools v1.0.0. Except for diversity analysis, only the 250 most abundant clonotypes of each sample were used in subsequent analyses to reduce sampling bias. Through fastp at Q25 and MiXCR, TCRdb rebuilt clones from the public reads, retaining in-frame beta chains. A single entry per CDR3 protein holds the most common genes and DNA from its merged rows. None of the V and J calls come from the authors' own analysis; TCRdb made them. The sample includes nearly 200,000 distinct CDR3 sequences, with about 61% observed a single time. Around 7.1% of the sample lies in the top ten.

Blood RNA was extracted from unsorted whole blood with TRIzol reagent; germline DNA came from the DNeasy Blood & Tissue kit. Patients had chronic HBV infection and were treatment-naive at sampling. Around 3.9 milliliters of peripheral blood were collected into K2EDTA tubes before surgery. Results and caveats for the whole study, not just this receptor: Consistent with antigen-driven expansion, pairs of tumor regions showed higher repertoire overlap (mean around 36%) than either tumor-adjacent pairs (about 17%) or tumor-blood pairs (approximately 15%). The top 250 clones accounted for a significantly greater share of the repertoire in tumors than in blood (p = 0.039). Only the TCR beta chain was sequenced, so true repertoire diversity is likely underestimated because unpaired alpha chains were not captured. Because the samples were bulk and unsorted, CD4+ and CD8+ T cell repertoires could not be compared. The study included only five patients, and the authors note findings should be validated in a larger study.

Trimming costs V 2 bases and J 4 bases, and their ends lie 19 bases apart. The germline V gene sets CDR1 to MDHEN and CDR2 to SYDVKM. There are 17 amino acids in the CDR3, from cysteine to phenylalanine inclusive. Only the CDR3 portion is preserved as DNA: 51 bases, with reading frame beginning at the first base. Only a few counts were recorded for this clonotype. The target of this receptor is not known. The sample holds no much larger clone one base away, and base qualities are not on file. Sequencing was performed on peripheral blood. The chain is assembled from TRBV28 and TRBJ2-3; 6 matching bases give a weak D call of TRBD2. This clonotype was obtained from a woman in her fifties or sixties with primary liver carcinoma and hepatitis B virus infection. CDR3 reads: CASSLDGYSGRADTQYF. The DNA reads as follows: TGTGCCAGCAGTTTAGACGGGTATAGCGGTAGAGCAGATACGCAGTATTTT.